This passage covers 21 T cell receptor beta chains from one sample sequenced in a study of early T cells in non-severe SARS-CoV-2 infection. TCRdb re-analysed the 5' RACE reads in MiXCR, keeping a single row per CDR3 protein. The table lists 55,000 to 70,000 distinct CDR3 sequences, over 7.5% of them singletons, with 8.5% to 9% in the top ten. Sequencing used whole blood. The receptors here all came from an adult who was a healthcare worker with PCR-confirmed SARS-CoV-2 infection or an uninfected control (not recorded which).

There are many counts of this clonotype. This chain uses TRBV20-1 with TRBJ2-1; D is unresolved. Germline V gene data show CDR1 as DFQATT and CDR2 as SNEGSKA (reference sequence). This CDR3 region has 13 residues. V was pared by 4 bases and J by 0 bases, with 7 bases between. Here the CDR3 reads CSANEVSYNEQFF. Here the CDR3 DNA reads TGCAGTGCTAACGAGGTCTCCTACAATGAGCAGTTCTTC.

The CDR3 spells CASSYDPTQREAFF. For the CDR3, the DNA is TGTGCCAGCAGTTACGACCCAACACAGAGAGAAGCTTTCTTT. The J gene is TRBJ1-1, the V gene TRBV6-2 or TRBV6-3, with D unresolved. Trimming removed 2 bases at V and 8 bases at J, with 15 bases between. CDR1 is MNHEY and CDR2 is SVGEGT in the germline V gene. The CDR3 runs 14 residues.

The sample holds many counts of this clonotype. The chain links TRBV5-8 to TRBJ1-1; no clear D. This CDR3 contains 17 residues. Germline V gene lookup returns CDR1 SGHTS and CDR2 YDEGEE. V lost 2 bases to trimming and J lost 1 base, with 18 bases between them. As DNA, the CDR3 is TGTGCCAGCAGCTTACGCTGGCAGCCCCAATGGAACACTGAAGCTTTCTTT. Its translation is CASSLRWQPQWNTEAFF.

This clonotype has ten or more counts. Written as DNA, the CDR3 is TGCAGCGTGGGGACAGGGGGCCAAGAGACCCAGTACTTC. Amino acid sequence: CSVGTGGQETQYF. This chain joins TRBV29-1 and TRBJ2-5, with 11 bases fitting TRBD1. This CDR3 is built from 13 residues. With 6 bases clipped from V and 1 base from J, the junction kept 1 base outside the gene matches. The V gene's germline CDR1 is SQVTM and CDR2 ANQGSEA.

This clonotype has a count of ten or more. The V and J genes are TRBV5-1 and TRBJ2-1, with D perhaps matching TRBD2 (5 bases). The CDR3 is made up of 16 amino acids. V dropped 6 bases and J dropped 6 bases, with 22 bases sitting between them. Per the germline V gene, CDR1 is SGHRS and CDR2 is YFSETQ. The CDR3 region is CASTPRAAVGSNEQFF. DNA of the CDR3: TGCGCCAGCACCCCTCGGGCGGCGGTTGGGAGCAATGAGCAGTTCTTC.

V and J are TRBV5-1 and TRBJ1-5, with 10 bases fitting TRBD1. Trimming took 3 bases from V and 5 from J; bases not matched to a gene: 5. Germline lookup yields CDR1 SGHRS and CDR2 YFSETQ. The CDR3 is 15 amino acids. This CDR3 reads CASSSRDRGDQPQHF. CDR3 in DNA: TGCGCCAGCAGCTCCCGGGACAGGGGTGATCAGCCCCAGCATTTT. The full variable domain, completed using reference TRBV5-1 and TRBJ1-5, is KAGVTQTPRYLIKTRGQQVTLSCSPISGHRSVSWYQQTPGQGLQFLFEYFSETQRNKGNFPGRFSGRQFSNSRSEMNVSTLELGDSALYLCASSSRDRGDQPQHFGDGTRLSIL.

The chain recombines TRBV19 with TRBJ1-5; D is undetermined. This CDR3 contains 14 residues. Trimming shortened V by 6 bases and J by 1 base, and 10 bases separated the two germline ends. From germline, CDR1 is LNHDA and CDR2 SQIVND (reference sequence). The CDR3 bases are TGTGCCAGTAGACCCACCCAGAGCAATCAGCCCCAGCATTTT. Encoded protein: CASRPTQSNQPQHF.

The chain combines TRBV6-1 with TRBJ2-7, with TRBD2 matching over 11 bases. Germline-derived CDR1 and CDR2 are MNHNS and SASEGT. The CDR3 sequence is 14 residues long. Trimming cost V 7 bases and J 6 bases; bases outside gene matches: 8. The CDR3 DNA reads TGTGCCAGCACCATGACTAGCGGGGCCGGCGAGCAGTACTTC. Amino acids: CASTMTSGAGEQYF.

The chain joins TRBV10-3 to TRBJ2-5; 8 nucleotides line up with TRBD1. The germline V gene encodes CDR1 ENHRY and CDR2 SYGVKD. The trim removed 0 bases at V and 3 bases at J, leaving 6 bases unmatched. The CDR3 has 16 residues. CDR3 loop: CAISESGTGLKETQYF. As DNA, the CDR3 is TGTGCCATCAGTGAGTCCGGGACAGGCCTAAAAGAGACCCAGTACTTC.

This clonotype was counted many times. This chain links TRBV4-2 with TRBJ1-1; 9 bases fit TRBD1. The V gene end was trimmed by 4 bases and the J gene end by 1 base; junction bases not matched to a gene: 13. CDR3 length: 18 amino acids. Per the germline V gene, CDR1 is LGHNA and CDR2 is YNFKEQ. The CDR3 bases are TGTGCCAGCAGCCTACGACACGAAGGACAGGGGAGGAACACTGAAGCTTTCTTT. It translates to CASSLRHEGQGRNTEAFF.

In this sample, this clonotype turned up a few times. This sequence joins TRBV24-1 and TRBJ2-2; 7 bases line up with TRBD1. Germline-derived CDR1 and CDR2 are KGHDR and SFDVKD. CDR3 size: 17 residues. The ends lost 4 bases at V and 3 bases at J; junction bases unmatched: 10. CDR3 region: CATSEKPRGWYTGELFF. In DNA, the CDR3 is TGTGCCACCAGTGAGAAACCCAGGGGGTGGTACACCGGGGAGCTGTTTTTT.

The genes are TRBV7-6 and TRBJ2-2; 8 bases fit TRBD1. V trimming: 5 bases; J trimming: 5 bases; junction bases outside the gene matches: 7. CDR3 length: 15 residues. The germline V gene encodes CDR1 SGHVS and CDR2 FNYEAQ. The CDR3, as DNA: TGTGCCAGCAGCCTCCGACAGGGGTATACCGGGGAGCTGTTTTTT. It is translated as CASSLRQGYTGELFF.

This clonotype was found many times. The chain couples TRBV10-3 to TRBJ2-7; the match to TRBD1 covers 8 bases. The CDR3 spans 13 residues. Germline CDR1 ENHRY, CDR2 SYGVKD. V gave up 10 bases and J gave up 2 bases; unmatched junction bases: 7. The CDR3 sequence: CATMDRATYEQYF. Here the CDR3 DNA reads TGTGCCACCATGGACAGGGCAACCTACGAGCAGTACTTC.

This clonotype was observed many times. The chain recombines TRBV3-1 with TRBJ2-5, with D possibly being TRBD1 or TRBD2 (5 bases each). The CDR3 is 16 residues long. V dropped 0 bases and J dropped 5 bases, with 16 bases sitting between them. Germline lookup yields CDR1 LGHDT and CDR2 YNNKEL (reference sequence). CDR3 nucleotides: TGTGCCAGCAGCCAAGATAGAAGGGACCGACAGGAGACCCAGTACTTC. It translates to CASSQDRRDRQETQYF.

This clonotype was seen only a few times. The chain links TRBV11-2 to TRBJ2-7, with 11 bases aligning to TRBD2. Germline CDR1 SGHAT, CDR2 FQNNGV. V was pared by 4 bases and J by 2 bases, with 7 bases of the junction left unmatched. This CDR3 spans 16 amino acids. For the CDR3, the DNA is TGTGCCAGCAGCTCCTCTATAGCGGGAGGGCCCTACGAGCAGTACTTC. This codes for CASSSSIAGGPYEQYF.

V and J are TRBV10-1 and TRBJ1-4, with a weak D call TRBD1 (6 bases). Trimming left V 5 bases short and J 8 bases short, with 18 bases between. The CDR3 totals 15 residues. Germline lookup yields CDR1 WNHNN and CDR2 SYGVQD (reference sequence). The CDR3 region has the DNA TGCGCCAGCAGTACTGAGGGGAGGGGGAGCGAAAAACTGTTTTTT. Protein sequence: CASSTEGRGSEKLFF.

Ten or more counts support this clonotype. The rearrangement joins TRBV20-1 to TRBJ2-4, with a weak D call TRBD1 (5 bases). Trimming cost V 4 bases and J 6 bases, with 13 bases left between them. The germline gives CDR1 DFQATT, CDR2 SNEGSKA (reference sequence). This CDR3 region has 13 residues. The CDR3 protein is CSAIKGQGNIQYF. As DNA, the CDR3 is TGCAGTGCTATTAAAGGGCAGGGAAACATTCAGTACTTC.

This clonotype was seen ten or more times. V usage is TRBV7-6 and J usage is TRBJ2-1, with unresolved D. The CDR3 has 11 residues. V was shortened by 5 bases and J by 5 bases, with 4 bases between the two germline ends. Germline V gene lookup returns CDR1 SGHVS and CDR2 FNYEAQ. CDR3 nucleotides: TGTGCCAGCAGCCGGAACAATGAGCAGTTCTTC. As protein: CASSRNNEQFF.

This clonotype was seen ten or more times. V is TRBV7-8 and J is TRBJ2-1; no firm D call. The germline V gene has CDR1 SGHVS and CDR2 FQNEAQ. V was shortened by 1 base and J by 14 bases, with 21 bases between the two germline ends. The CDR3 is made up of 15 amino acids. In nucleotides, the CDR3 is TGTGCCAGCAGCTTAGAATACCTGGATTCGGTGTTGGAGTTCTTC. Residues: CASSLEYLDSVLEFF.

This clonotype turned up a few times. The chain combines TRBV20-1 with TRBJ1-1; no definite D call. The CDR3 spans 12 residues. Trimming stripped 3 bases from V and 4 bases from J, with 9 bases between. Germline V lookup: CDR1 DFQATT, CDR2 SNEGSKA (reference sequence). This chain's CDR3 is CSARSRRTEAFF. CDR3 nucleotides: TGCAGTGCTAGGTCTCGGCGCACTGAAGCTTTCTTT.

This sequence joins TRBV7-3 and TRBJ2-3; D not resolved. CDR3 length: 16 amino acids. V was pared by 5 bases and J by 3 bases, with 18 bases between. CDR1 and CDR2 (germline): SGHTA, FQGTGA. CDR3 protein: CASSPRTSGPTDTQYF. CDR3 nucleotide sequence: TGTGCCAGCAGCCCCCGGACCTCTGGCCCAACAGATACGCAGTATTTT. Supplemented by reference TRBV7-3 and TRBJ2-3, the full variable domain reads GAGVSQTPSNKVTEKGKYVELRCDPISGHTALYWYRQSLGQGPEFLIYFQGTGAADDSGLPNDRFFAVRPEGSVSTLKIQRTERGDSAVYLCASSPRTSGPTDTQYFGPGTRLTVL.